The present T cell receptor (beta chain) was sequenced within a study of blood T cell repertoires in COVID-19. On the study more broadly: The samples span acute and convalescent COVID-19 from the United States, Italy and Spain.

CDR1 and CDR2 (germline): MNHEY, SVGAGI. Losses at the gene ends were 7 bases for V and 4 bases for J; bases not matched to a gene: 5. CDR3 length: 14 amino acids. Under the authors' procedure: Amplification from reference gene primers served as the basis for estimated nucleated cell counts. Clones were sequenced by immunoSEQ multiplex PCR, and TCRdb holds only the in-frame ones, with some missing. That table gives V, J and clone size, and the DNA gave D and trimming. The sample has approximately 120,000 clones; 55% to 75% are singletons. Sequences were obtained from peripheral blood. The sequence was obtained from a woman aged 70-85 years with acute or convalescent COVID-19. The chain carries TRBV6-5 and TRBJ2-2; 8 nucleotides line up with TRBD1. The CDR3 protein is CASTKTGATGELFF. The DNA for the CDR3 is TGTGCCAGCACTAAGACAGGGGCCACCGGGGAGCTGTTTTTT.